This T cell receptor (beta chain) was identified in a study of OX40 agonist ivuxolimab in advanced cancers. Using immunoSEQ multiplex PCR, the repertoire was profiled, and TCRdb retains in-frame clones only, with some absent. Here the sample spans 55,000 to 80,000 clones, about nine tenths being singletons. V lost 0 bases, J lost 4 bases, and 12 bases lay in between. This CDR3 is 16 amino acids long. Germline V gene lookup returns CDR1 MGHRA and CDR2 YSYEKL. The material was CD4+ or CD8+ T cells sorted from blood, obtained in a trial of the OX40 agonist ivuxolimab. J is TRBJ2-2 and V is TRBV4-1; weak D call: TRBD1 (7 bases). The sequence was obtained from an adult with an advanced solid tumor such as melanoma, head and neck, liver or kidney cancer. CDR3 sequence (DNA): TGCGCCAGCAGCCAAGATCGCAGGGGGGCCACCGGGGAGCTGTTTTTT. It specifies CASSQDRRGATGELFF.